The 31 T cell receptor beta chains given below trace back to one sample, sequenced in a study of tissue T cells after allogeneic stem cell transplantation. Time point denoted: mouse harvest day 7 after allogeneic transplant. Mouse grafts combined 10^7 T-cell-depleted bone marrow cells with 10^6 splenic CD5+ T cells. Clones were read by immunoSEQ multiplex PCR, and TCRdb kept only the in-frame ones, dropping some. The repertoire holds roughly 7,300 clones, with roughly 47% as singletons. Input material: gut tissue. The receptors here all came from a female BALB/c mouse given C57BL/6 T cells with graft-versus-host disease after an allogeneic hematopoietic cell transplant.

About this clone itself: Here the gene names and germline are mouse. The CDR3 end is not reached by the read, which stops 1 residue before it; the germline J gene fills it in. Other DNA sequences in the sample encode the same CDR3. This chain links TRBV26 with TRBJ2-1; a weak D match, TRBD1 (5 bases). There are 14 residues in the CDR3. Germline values: CDR1 KGHPV, CDR2 FQNQEV (reference sequence). Trimming stripped 2 bases from V and 1 base from J, with 6 bases between. The CDR3 region is CASSLGQNYAEQFF. CDR3 DNA (partial): TGTGCCAGCAGTCTGGGACAAAACTATGCTGAGCAGTTC.

To note about this clone: All gene names here are mouse names. With the read ending 1 residue before the CDR3 end, the germline J gene is used to fill in that end. The rearrangement uses TRBV26 and TRBJ2-4; possibly TRBD1 or TRBD2 for D (5 bases each). This CDR3 has 14 amino acids. V dropped 2 bases and J dropped 7 bases, with 13 bases sitting between them. Germline V lookup: CDR1 KGHPV, CDR2 FQNQEV (reference sequence). The DNA read from the CDR3 is TGTGCCAGCAGTCTGGTCGGGGGAAGAGACACCTTGTAC. It yields the protein CASSLVGGRDTLY. The whole CDR3 region reads CASSLVGGRDTLYF. Using reference TRBV26 and TRBJ2-4 for the parts outside the CDR3, the full variable domain is NSKVIQTPRYLVKGQGQKAKMRCIPEKGHPVVFWYQQNKNNEFKFLINFQNQEVLQQIDMTEKRFSAECPSNSPCSLEIQSSEAGDSALYLCASSLVGGRDTLYFGAGTRLSVL.

A note on this clone: The gene names here belong to mouse. The read halts 1 residue ahead of the CDR3 end, with the missing end drawn from the germline J gene. The chain combines TRBV13-3 with TRBJ2-5; 9 bases map to TRBD1. V lost 4 bases to trimming and J lost 6 bases; unmatched junction nucleotides: 6. Germline assignment: CDR1 NNHDY and CDR2 SYVADS. CDR3 length: 14 amino acids. Here the CDR3 reads CASSNRGRGDTQYF. CDR3 bases read: TGTGCCAGCAGTAACAGGGGGCGAGGGGACACCCAGTAC.

Note on this clone: These gene names are mouse names. The read comes to an end 1 residue before the CDR3 does, leaving the germline J gene to fill in the end. The chain recombines TRBV12-1 with TRBJ2-2; D is undetermined. This CDR3 region has 11 residues. Germline loops: CDR1 SGHSN, CDR2 HYEKVE. With 4 bases removed from V and 5 bases from J, the gap between germline ends came to 4 bases. CDR3 region: CASSPTGQLYF. The sequenced part of the CDR3 DNA is TGTGCCAGCTCCCCTACCGGGCAGCTCTAC.

The table lists this clone with a few counts. Here the gene names and germline are mouse. The read ends 1 residue shy of where the CDR3 ends; the end is completed using the germline J gene. This chain links TRBV13-2 with TRBJ2-3; D is perhaps TRBD2 (7 bases). Deletions cut 2 bases from V and 0 bases from J, with 10 bases between. Germline V CDR1 and CDR2: NNHNN, SYGAGS (reference sequence). The CDR3 sequence is 15 residues long. The CDR3 sequence is CASGDWGPSAETLYF. CDR3 DNA (partial): TGTGCCAGCGGTGACTGGGGGCCTAGTGCAGAAACGCTGTAT.

Of note for this clone: The genes and germline here are from mouse. The read is 1 residue too short to cover the CDR3 end, so that end is filled in from the germline J gene. The chain employs TRBV16 and TRBJ2-1, with 9 bases lining up with TRBD2. Germline V lookup: CDR1 SGHSA, CDR2 FRNQAP. The length of the CDR3 is 15 residues. V dropped 0 bases and J dropped 4; count of bases not matched to a gene: 1. The CDR3 loop is CASSLELGGYAEQFF. The CDR3 bases that were read are TGTGCAAGCAGCTTAGAACTGGGGGGTTATGCTGAGCAGTTC. Looking up the rest from reference TRBV16 and TRBJ2-1 gives the full variable domain: NAGVIQTPRHKVTGKGQEATLWCEPISGHSAVFWYRQTIVQGLEFLTYFRNQAPIDDSGMPKERFSAQMPNQSHSTLKIQSTQPQDSAVYLCASSLELGGYAEQFFGPGTRLTVL.

This clone was detected a few times. Gene labels here are mouse ones. The read halts 1 residue ahead of the CDR3 end, with the missing end drawn from the germline J gene. The V and J genes are TRBV17 and TRBJ2-7, with D maybe TRBD2 (7 bases). V shed 0 bases and J shed 1 base, with 10 bases lying between them. Germline V gene data show CDR1 as MNHDT and CDR2 as YYDKIL. The CDR3 runs 15 residues. The CDR3 spells CASSRDRGASYEQYF. Partial CDR3 DNA: TGTGCTAGCAGTAGAGATCGGGGGGCATCCTATGAACAGTAC.

A word on this clone: Here the gene names and germline are mouse. The sequence runs out 1 residue before the end of the CDR3; the remainder is reconstructed from the germline J gene. The V call is TRBV15, the J call TRBJ2-1, with 7 bases that match TRBD2. V lost 6 bases, J lost 3 bases, and 5 bases stayed unmatched. CDR3 length: 14 amino acids. Looked up from germline, CDR1 is SGHND and CDR2 is FRSKSL. The CDR3 is CASRRLGVYAEQFF. The sequenced part of the CDR3 DNA is TGTGCCAGCAGGCGTCTGGGGGTCTATGCTGAGCAGTTC.

Remarks on this clone: Genes here carry mouse names. The CDR3 goes on 1 residue after the read ends, and that part is filled in from the germline J gene. The same CDR3 arises from other DNA sequences in this sample as well. The J gene is TRBJ1-3, the V gene TRBV26; D gene unclear. Trimming took 2 bases from V and 0 from J, leaving 5 bases between them. Germline lookup yields CDR1 KGHPV and CDR2 FQNQEV (reference sequence). The CDR3 extends over 14 amino acids. The sequenced CDR3 bases are TGTGCCAGCAGTCTGACACATTCTGGAAATACGCTCTAT. Translated, it gives CASSLTHSGNTLY. The complete CDR3 protein is CASSLTHSGNTLYF.

Comment on this clone: Gene labels here are mouse ones. The read finishes 1 residue shy of the CDR3 end, and the germline J gene is used to complete it. The V call is TRBV26, the J call TRBJ1-1; D not resolved. The germline V gene has CDR1 KGHPV and CDR2 FQNQEV (reference sequence). The CDR3 has 13 residues. Trimming took 3 bases from V and 1 from J, leaving 6 bases between them. CDR3 loop: CASSLRENTEVFF. CDR3 DNA, as far as it was read: TGTGCCAGCAGTCTAAGGGAAAACACAGAAGTCTTC.

The sample holds a few counts of this clone. All gene names here are mouse names. The CDR3 extends 1 residue past the end of the read, so its final part is completed from the germline J gene. The chain combines TRBV23 with TRBJ2-7; the DNA was not used to check the table's D call, TRBD2. CDR3 length: 13 amino acids. Germline V CDR1 and CDR2: KGHTA, FQNQQP. CDR3 residues: CSSSRGTGYEQYF. Incomplete CDR3 DNA: TGCTCCAGCAGTCGGGGGACTGGTTATGAACAGTAC.

Only a few counts were recorded for this clone. Gene names and germline match the mouse. From the germline J gene comes the end of the CDR3, since the read stops 1 residue before it. The chain joins TRBV26 to TRBJ2-1, with D tentatively TRBD1 (7 bases). CDR1 and CDR2 (germline): KGHPV, FQNQEV (reference sequence). The CDR3 spans 14 residues. V was shortened by 6 bases and J by 3 bases, with 12 bases between the two germline ends. The part of the CDR3 DNA that was read is TGTGCCAGCAGCGATCAGGGGGGCTATGCTGAGCAGTTC. Amino acids: CASSDQGGYAEQF. The full CDR3 protein reads CASSDQGGYAEQFF. Based on the CDR3 plus reference TRBV26 and TRBJ2-1, the full variable domain is NSKVIQTPRYLVKGQGQKAKMRCIPEKGHPVVFWYQQNKNNEFKFLINFQNQEVLQQIDMTEKRFSAECPSNSPCSLEIQSSEAGDSALYLCASSDQGGYAEQFFGPGTRLTVL.

This clone has just a few counts. Gene names are the mouse ones. The DNA ends 1 residue before the CDR3 does, and the rest of the CDR3 is filled in from the germline J gene. The V call is TRBV26, the J call TRBJ2-7; weak D call: TRBD2 (7 bases). Trimming stripped 2 bases from V and 6 bases from J, with 14 bases between. Germline loops: CDR1 KGHPV, CDR2 FQNQEV (reference sequence). This CDR3 comprises 14 residues. The DNA read from the CDR3 is TGTGCCAGCAGTCTGAAGGGGGGCGCCTTTGAACAGTAC. Amino acids: CASSLKGGAFEQY. The full CDR3 protein is CASSLKGGAFEQYF.

This clone came up a few times. The germline and genes are mouse ones. The read finishes 1 residue shy of the CDR3 end, and the germline J gene is used to complete it. This rearrangement joins TRBV26 to TRBJ1-2; 7 nucleotides agree with TRBD1. V dropped 8 bases and J dropped 4; count of bases not matched to a gene: 10. Germline V gives CDR1 KGHPV, CDR2 FQNQEV (reference sequence). The CDR3 runs to 14 residues. Partial CDR3 DNA: TGTGCCAGCCGTTCTGACAGGGCGGGCTCCGACTACACC. It encodes CASRSDRAGSDYT. The full-length CDR3 reads as CASRSDRAGSDYTF.

In regard to this clone: Genes and germline are mouse. The read ends 1 residue shy of where the CDR3 ends; the end is completed using the germline J gene. V usage is TRBV31 and J usage is TRBJ1-3; no definite D call. The germline V gene has CDR1 GKSSPN and CDR2 SITVG. This CDR3 has 14 residues. Trimming removed 0 bases at V and 2 bases at J, with 8 bases between. The CDR3 reads CAWSLWGPGNTLYF. The covered CDR3 bases are TGTGCCTGGAGTCTATGGGGTCCTGGAAATACGCTCTAT.

Note on this clone: Gene and germline names: mouse. The read gets to within 1 residue of the CDR3 end, and the germline J gene fills in the rest. This chain joins TRBV16 and TRBJ1-6, with D possibly being TRBD1 (5 bases). TRBJ1-6 is noted as an ORF with a role that remains uncertain. CDR3 length equals 15 residues. Germline CDR1 reads SGHSA; CDR2 reads FRNQAP. V lost 0 bases and J lost 5, with 8 bases in between. CDR3 amino acids: CASSLEGLDNSPLYF. The part of the CDR3 DNA that was read is TGTGCAAGCAGCTTAGAGGGGCTGGATAATTCGCCCCTCTAC.

Regarding this clone: The gene symbols are mouse symbols. Read sequence stops 1 residue before the CDR3 end, and the germline J gene provides the missing end. The chain employs TRBV13-2 and TRBJ1-6, with 9 bases matching TRBD1. TRBJ1-6 is sorted into the ORF group, with uncertain function. The CDR3 totals 13 residues. V lost 5 bases and J lost 9; bases outside the gene matches: 3. CDR1 is NNHNN, CDR2 SYGAGS, per germline (reference sequence). The part of the CDR3 DNA that was read is TGTGCCAGCGGGGGACAGGGAAGTTCGCCCCTCTAC. This translates into CASGGQGSSPLY. The whole CDR3 region reads CASGGQGSSPLYF.

This clone was seen only a few times. Gene labels here are mouse ones. The covered CDR3 bases are TGTGCCAGCTCTCTCTGGGGGGAAGACACCCAGTAC. It is translated as CASSLWGEDTQY. The complete CDR3 sequence is CASSLWGEDTQYF. The chain uses TRBV12-1 and TRBJ2-5, with 7 positions matching TRBD2. The read is 1 residue too short to cover the CDR3 end, so that end is filled in from the germline J gene. Germline-derived CDR1 and CDR2 are SGHSN and HYEKVE. CDR3 length: 13 amino acids. J gave up 4 bases and V 0 bases, and 0 bases lay outside the gene matches.

On this clone: The gene names here belong to mouse. Coverage ceases 1 residue before the CDR3 finishes, and the germline J gene fills in the end. The V and J genes are TRBV15 and TRBJ1-1; 8 bases align to TRBD1. Trimming removed 5 bases from V and 0 bases from J; junction bases left unmatched: 2. Germline V lookup: CDR1 SGHND, CDR2 FRSKSL. CDR3 size: 14 residues. CDR3 sequence reads: CASSGQGANTEVFF. Incomplete CDR3 DNA: TGTGCCAGCAGTGGACAGGGAGCAAACACAGAAGTCTTC.

A word on this clone: Germline and genes here are mouse. The CDR3 end is not reached by the read, which stops 1 residue before it; the germline J gene fills it in. This rearrangement joins TRBV26 to TRBJ1-3; no reliable D call. Germline loops: CDR1 KGHPV, CDR2 FQNQEV (reference sequence). The length of the CDR3 is 14 residues. V lost 0 bases, J lost 0 bases, and 3 bases lay in between. Here the CDR3 reads CASSLSLSGNTLYF. The part of the CDR3 DNA that was read is TGTGCCAGCAGTCTGTCACTTTCTGGAAATACGCTCTAT.

This clone occurred once. The germline and genes are mouse ones. The CDR3 goes on 1 residue after the read ends, and that part is filled in from the germline J gene. V usage is TRBV26 and J usage is TRBJ2-4; 13 bases map to TRBD2. The CDR3 has 14 amino acids. CDR1 is KGHPV and CDR2 is FQNQEV in the germline V gene (reference sequence). The V gene end was trimmed by 6 bases and the J gene end by 8 bases; junction bases not matched to a gene: 5. CDR3 DNA (partial): TGTGCCAGCAGCCCGGACTGGGGGGGCGGCACCTTGTAC. Translation gives CASSPDWGGGTLY. The entire CDR3 reads CASSPDWGGGTLYF.

A remark on this clone: The gene names here belong to mouse. The read finishes 1 residue shy of the CDR3 end, and the germline J gene is used to complete it. The chain joins TRBV13-3 to TRBJ1-3; the D is unclear. Trimming took off 2 bases at V and 0 bases at J, with 6 bases between the two ends. The germline CDR1 and CDR2 sequences are NNHDY and SYVADS. This CDR3 comprises 14 residues. Partial CDR3 DNA: TGTGCCAGCAGTGACAGCCTTTCTGGAAATACGCTCTAT. Amino acid sequence: CASSDSLSGNTLY. The whole CDR3 sequence is CASSDSLSGNTLYF.

Notes on this clone: Gene names denote mouse genes. Read data end 1 residue before the CDR3 end; the end is taken from the germline J gene. The rearrangement uses TRBV26 and TRBJ2-3, with D possibly matching TRBD1 (5 bases). The germline V gene has CDR1 KGHPV and CDR2 FQNQEV (reference sequence). The CDR3 extends over 16 amino acids. Trimming cost V 4 bases and J 1 base, with 15 bases left between them. The CDR3 sequence is CASSPLRGEGAETLYF. The CDR3 DNA, read in part, is TGTGCCAGCAGTCCTCTGAGGGGTGAAGGTGCAGAAACGCTGTAT. Combining the CDR3 with reference TRBV26 and TRBJ2-3 gives the whole variable domain NSKVIQTPRYLVKGQGQKAKMRCIPEKGHPVVFWYQQNKNNEFKFLINFQNQEVLQQIDMTEKRFSAECPSNSPCSLEIQSSEAGDSALYLCASSPLRGEGAETLYFGSGTRLTVL.

This clone was picked up a small number of times. Genes here carry mouse names. Coverage ceases 1 residue before the CDR3 finishes, and the germline J gene fills in the end. The V call is TRBV26, the J call TRBJ1-3; maybe TRBD1 (5 bases). CDR3 length equals 13 residues. CDR1 is KGHPV and CDR2 is FQNQEV in the germline V gene (reference sequence). V gave up 3 bases and J gave up 6 bases, with 9 bases separating them. CDR3 DNA, as far as it was read: TGTGCCAGCAGTCTACAGGACAAAAATACGCTCTAT. This translates into CASSLQDKNTLY. The full-length CDR3 reads as CASSLQDKNTLYF.

Comments on this clone: The gene symbols are mouse symbols. Coverage ceases 1 residue before the CDR3 finishes, and the germline J gene fills in the end. The chain joins TRBV26 to TRBJ2-7; 10 bases map to TRBD1. V shed 4 bases and J 5 bases; nucleotides not matched to a gene: 2. CDR3 length equals 13 residues. Per the germline V gene, CDR1 is KGHPV and CDR2 is FQNQEV (reference sequence). Incomplete CDR3 DNA: TGTGCCAGCAGTCCCGGGACAGGGGATGAACAGTAC. Its protein is CASSPGTGDEQY. The complete CDR3 sequence is CASSPGTGDEQYF.

As to this clone: The gene names here belong to mouse. The read terminates 1 residue before the CDR3 end, so the remaining end is supplied by the germline J gene. The chain links TRBV3 to TRBJ2-1; perhaps TRBD1 as D (5 bases). Trimming took 4 bases from V and 3 from J, leaving 7 bases between them. This CDR3 region has 13 residues. The germline V gene has CDR1 SNHLY and CDR2 FYNGKV (reference sequence). The sequenced CDR3 bases are TGTGCCAGCAGCTCGGACATCTATGCTGAGCAGTTC. This sequence encodes CASSSDIYAEQF. The CDR3, in full, reads CASSSDIYAEQFF.

This clone showed up just once. Mouse gene names and germline throughout. Read coverage stops 1 residue before the CDR3 terminus; the germline J gene supplies the remainder. The chain couples TRBV3 to TRBJ2-1; 7 positions match TRBD2. CDR3 length: 14 residues. The germline gives CDR1 SNHLY, CDR2 FYNGKV (reference sequence). Germline trimming cut 3 bases from V and 3 bases from J; bases unmatched to any gene: 2. The sequenced part of the CDR3 DNA is TGTGCCAGCAGCTTCGACTGGGTCTATGCTGAGCAGTTC. Residues: CASSFDWVYAEQF. In full, the CDR3 reads CASSFDWVYAEQFF.

About this clone: Mouse gene names apply. The read ends 1 residue before the CDR3 terminus; that terminus is restored from the germline J gene. The V call is TRBV5, the J call TRBJ2-7; the match to TRBD2 covers 14 bases. The CDR3 extends over 16 amino acids. Germline-derived CDR1 and CDR2 are LGHNA and YNLKQL (reference sequence). Germline trimming cut 2 bases from V and 7 bases from J; bases unmatched to any gene: 7. CDR3 residues: CASSQPGLGGRGEQYF. The sequenced part of the CDR3 DNA is TGTGCCAGCAGCCAACCGGGACTGGGGGGGCGCGGAGAACAGTAC.

In regard to this clone: Gene names are mouse gene names. Read sequence stops 1 residue before the CDR3 end, and the germline J gene provides the missing end. The chain links TRBV14 to TRBJ2-5, with a weak D call TRBD1 (5 bases). Germline V lookup: CDR1 SGHDT, CDR2 FRDEAV. The CDR3 extends over 14 amino acids. V was trimmed by 0 bases and J by 4 bases, leaving 9 bases between them. This CDR3 reads CASSFSPGKDTQYF. Partial CDR3 DNA: TGTGCCAGCAGTTTCTCCCCAGGGAAAGACACCCAGTAC.

On this clone: Any gene name here is a mouse gene name. Read sequence stops 1 residue before the CDR3 end, and the germline J gene provides the missing end. This sequence joins TRBV23 and TRBJ2-4; the table's D call, TRBD1, was not checked against the DNA. The CDR3 runs to 16 residues. CDR1 is KGHTA, CDR2 FQNQQP, per germline. The CDR3: CSSSIGTGRVQNTLYF. CDR3 DNA, as far as it was read: TGCTCCAGCAGTATTGGGACAGGGAGAGTTCAAAACACCTTGTAC.

Notes on this clone: Gene names and germline match the mouse. The read ends 1 residue before the CDR3 terminus; that terminus is restored from the germline J gene. V usage is TRBV19 and J usage is TRBJ1-4; no firm D call. Germline CDR1 reads FNHDT; CDR2 reads SITEND (reference sequence). The CDR3 length is 14 residues. Deletions cut 2 bases from V and 1 base from J, with 6 bases between. Incomplete CDR3 DNA: TGTGCCAGCAGTATGGGCAATTCCAACGAAAGATTATTT. This gives the protein CASSMGNSNERLF. The CDR3 in its entirety is CASSMGNSNERLFF.